Presented here are 30 T cell receptor beta chains from one specimen sequenced in a study of cytomegalovirus exposure and HLA in healthy donors. PCR employed 60 Vbeta and 13 Jbeta primers. TCRdb keeps only in-frame clones here, not all; method: immunoSEQ multiplex PCR. This table has about 160,000 clones, roughly three quarters appearing once. The specimen sequenced was PBMCs. These receptors were taken from a man younger than 35 in good health and CMV-seropositive.

This clone was detected only once. This chain connects TRBV18 to TRBJ1-2, with unresolved D. The CDR3 covers 15 residues. CDR1 is KGHSH, CDR2 LQKENI, per germline. V gave up 6 bases and J gave up 5 bases, with 19 bases separating them. The chain's CDR3 is CASSRSSGVQYGYTF. The CDR3 bases are TGTGCCAGCTCCCGAAGCAGCGGAGTCCAGTATGGCTACACCTTC.

Only one count was recorded for this clone. The genes are TRBV4-2 and TRBJ1-2; weak D call: TRBD1 (6 bases). The CDR3 loop spans 17 amino acids. In germline, CDR1 is LGHNA, CDR2 YNFKEQ. The V and J ends lost 0 bases and 3 bases respectively, with 17 bases between them. The CDR3 region has the DNA TGTGCCAGCAGCCAAGATTCGGCCACAGGGTCCTACTATGGCTACACCTTC. Protein product: CASSQDSATGSYYGYTF.

This clone was counted between two and nine times. J is TRBJ2-1 and V is TRBV25-1; D remains ambiguous. Looked up from germline, CDR1 is MGHDK and CDR2 is SYGVNS. The CDR3 contains 15 residues. Trimming removed 3 bases at V and 0 bases at J, with 9 bases between. The CDR3 nucleotides read TGTGCCAGCAGTGAGAAACCCAGCTCCTACAATGAGCAGTTCTTC. Translating it yields CASSEKPSSYNEQFF. The full variable domain, completed using reference TRBV25-1 and TRBJ2-1, is EADIYQTPRYLVIGTGKKITLECSQTMGHDKMYWYQQDPGMELHLIHYSYGVNSTEKGDLSSESTVSRIRTEHFPLTLESARPSHTSQYLCASSEKPSSYNEQFFGPGTRLTVL.

The chain is built from TRBV6-1 and TRBJ2-7; D is unclear. The CDR3 sequence is 16 residues long. Germline V lookup: CDR1 MNHNS, CDR2 SASEGT. V was cut by 4 bases and J by 7 bases, with 23 bases left in between. Here the CDR3 DNA reads TGTGCCAGCAGTGGAATTGGGTACTCCTCATGGTGGGAGCAGTACGTC. This translates into CASSGIGYSSWWEQYV.

The V and J genes are TRBV28 and TRBJ1-1; D gene unclear. V was trimmed by 5 bases and J by 0 bases, leaving 4 bases between them. This CDR3 has 12 amino acids. Germline CDR1 is MDHEN and CDR2 is SYDVKM. CDR3 region: CASSPLNTEAFF. For the CDR3, the DNA is TGTGCCAGCAGTCCCTTGAACACTGAAGCTTTCTTT. The whole variable domain, filled in from reference TRBV28 and TRBJ1-1, reads DVKVTQSSRYLVKRTGEKVFLECVQDMDHENMFWYRQDPGLGLRLIYFSYDVKMKEKGDIPEGYSVSREKKERFSLILESASTNQTSMYLCASSPLNTEAFFGQGTRLTVV.

The gene calls are TRBV7-9 and TRBJ1-2; a possible D gene is TRBD1 (6 bases). Trimming cost V 4 bases and J 4 bases, with 16 bases left between them. Germline CDR1 SEHNR, CDR2 FQNEAQ (reference sequence). The CDR3 contains 15 residues. CDR3 bases: TGTGCCAGCAGCTCCCTCAGGGGCGAGGGCTATGGCTACACCTTC. It specifies CASSSLRGEGYGYTF.

The chain joins TRBV4-2 to TRBJ1-5; D not certain. The CDR3 contains 16 residues. Germline lookup yields CDR1 LGHNA and CDR2 YNFKEQ. V was pared by 0 bases and J by 4 bases, with 13 bases between. The CDR3 DNA reads TGTGCCAGCAGCCAAGAATTCAAGGGAGCTAATCAGCCCCAGCATTTT. Translation gives CASSQEFKGANQPQHF.

This chain connects TRBV19 to TRBJ2-1; 7 nucleotides match TRBD1. CDR3 length equals 15 residues. CDR1 and CDR2 from the germline V gene are LNHDA and SQIVND (reference sequence). V trimming: 4 bases; J trimming: 4 bases; junction bases outside the gene matches: 7. The CDR3 sequence is CASSSTSGQYNEQFF. In nucleotides, the CDR3 is TGTGCCAGTAGTAGCACCTCGGGACAGTACAATGAGCAGTTCTTC.

The rearrangement joins TRBV11-3 to TRBJ2-3; 7 bases align to TRBD1. The V gene end was trimmed by 1 base and the J gene end by 0 bases; junction bases not matched to a gene: 4. Germline assignment: CDR1 SGHNT and CDR2 YENEEA. This CDR3 has 16 residues. The CDR3 DNA is TGTGCCAGCAGCTTAGGGGCAGGGGGTAGCACAGATACGCAGTATTTT. It specifies CASSLGAGGSTDTQYF.

The V call is TRBV30, the J call TRBJ1-1, with D uncertain. The V and J ends lost 5 bases and 0 bases respectively, with 4 bases between them. CDR3 size: 11 residues. Germline assignment: CDR1 GTSNPN and CDR2 SVGIG (reference sequence). The CDR3 bases are TGTGCCTGGGTCATGAACACTGAAGCTTTCTTT. This codes for CAWVMNTEAFF.

J is TRBJ1-2 and V is TRBV27; weak D call: TRBD1 (6 bases). V gave up 5 bases and J gave up 8 bases, with 15 bases separating them. Looked up from germline, CDR1 is MNHEY and CDR2 is SMNVEV (reference sequence). The CDR3 is 13 amino acids. Written as DNA, the CDR3 is TGTGCCAGCAGTCCAGAGGGGGAAGGGGGCTACACCTTC. This codes for CASSPEGEGGYTF.

This rearrangement joins TRBV6-6 to TRBJ1-6; tentative D call: TRBD1 (5 bases). With 5 bases removed from V and 0 bases from J, the gap between germline ends came to 11 bases. Germline-derived CDR1 and CDR2 are MNHNY and SVGAGI (reference sequence). CDR3 length: 16 residues. In DNA, the CDR3 is TGTGCCAGCAGTACTCGGGGGAGCTCCTATAATTCACCCCTCCACTTT. Translation: CASSTRGSSYNSPLHF.

The chain employs TRBV5-4 and TRBJ2-6; possible D gene TRBD2, 6 bases. The germline V gene encodes CDR1 SGHNT and CDR2 YYREEE (reference sequence). The CDR3 consists of 19 residues. The V and J ends lost 0 bases and 0 bases respectively, with 16 bases between them. The CDR3 sequence: CASSLVEIAVASGANVLTF. DNA of the CDR3: TGTGCCAGCAGCTTGGTAGAAATAGCGGTGGCCTCTGGGGCCAACGTCCTGACTTTC.

The J gene is TRBJ1-4, the V gene TRBV30; TRBD1 matches 7 bases. The CDR3 sequence is 13 residues long. Germline CDR1 reads GTSNPN; CDR2 reads SVGIG (reference sequence). V shed 4 bases and J 8 bases; nucleotides not matched to a gene: 7. In nucleotides, the CDR3 is TGTGCCTGGAAAAGACAGGGAGGCGAAAAACTGTTTTTT. Translating it yields CAWKRQGGEKLFF. Combining the CDR3 with reference TRBV30 and TRBJ1-4 gives the whole variable domain SQTIHQWPATLVQPVGSPLSLECTVEGTSNPNLYWYRQAAGRGLQLLFYSVGIGQISSEVPQNLSASRPQDRQFILSSKKLLLSDSGFYLCAWKRQGGEKLFFGSGTQLSVL.

This clone was found a few times. The gene calls are TRBV29-1 and TRBJ2-3, with TRBD2 identical over 9 bases. There are 15 residues in the CDR3. CDR1 is SQVTM, CDR2 ANQGSEA, per germline. J gave up 5 bases and V 4 bases, and 10 bases lay outside the gene matches. This CDR3 is CSVGLAETLGDTQYF. The CDR3, as DNA: TGCAGCGTTGGACTAGCGGAAACTTTAGGAGATACGCAGTATTTT.

The chain is built from TRBV7-9 and TRBJ1-2, with a tentative D call TRBD1 (6 bases). The germline CDR1 and CDR2 sequences are SEHNR and FQNEAQ (reference sequence). This CDR3 comprises 13 residues. The V and J ends lost 5 bases and 4 bases respectively, with 11 bases between them. The CDR3 nucleotides are TGTGCCAGCAGCCCGGTGGGGGCCTATGGCTACACCTTC. Amino acids: CASSPVGAYGYTF.

This clone was recorded only once. J is TRBJ2-5 and V is TRBV29-1, with D maybe TRBD2 (5 bases). Germline CDR1 SQVTM, CDR2 ANQGSEA. The CDR3 runs 15 residues. Between the trimmed V and J ends, which lost 4 bases and 2 bases, there was a span of 17 bases. The CDR3 bases are TGCAGCGTTGTGCCTCAGGCGGGCGGTCAAGAGACCCAGTACTTC. Its protein is CSVVPQAGGQETQYF.

This clone was seen a handful of times. The rearrangement uses TRBV5-1 and TRBJ2-7; 7 bases are shared with TRBD1. CDR1 and CDR2 (germline): SGHRS, YFSETQ. The ends lost 0 bases at V and 2 bases at J; junction bases unmatched: 5. The CDR3 is 15 residues long. In nucleotides, the CDR3 is TGCGCCAGCAGCTTGGCAGGGGGTAGGACCTACGAGCAGTACGTC. Residues: CASSLAGGRTYEQYV.

CDR3 residues: CASTSRGTEAFF. The CDR3 DNA reads as TGTGCCAGCACGTCAAGGGGAACTGAAGCTTTCTTT. The chain carries TRBV25-1 and TRBJ1-1; a weak D match, TRBD1 (5 bases). The germline CDR1 and CDR2 sequences are MGHDK and SYGVNS. V was clipped by 7 bases and J by 5 bases, with 11 bases between them. The CDR3 contains 12 residues.

Worth noting for this clone: One end of the junction is discordant with germline, which a read error may explain. Other nucleotide sequences in the sample specify the same CDR3. The V and J genes are TRBV5-1 and TRBJ2-1, with 9 bases lining up with TRBD1. The CDR3 is made up of 13 amino acids. Germline V gives CDR1 SGHRS, CDR2 YFSETQ. CDR3 region: CASRLDRGNEQFF. CDR3 nucleotides: TGCGCCAGCAGGTTGGACAGGGGAAACGAGCAGTTCTTC.

This sequence joins TRBV6-1 and TRBJ1-2; D is perhaps TRBD1 (5 bases). CDR3 length: 14 amino acids. In germline, CDR1 is MNHNS, CDR2 SASEGT. V gave up 0 bases and J gave up 3 bases, with 8 bases separating them. The CDR3 protein is CASSEAGGDYGYTF. CDR3 nucleotide sequence: TGTGCCAGCAGTGAAGCAGGAGGGGACTATGGCTACACCTTC.

The rearrangement links TRBV9 to TRBJ1-5; D remains ambiguous. V lost 0 bases, J lost 2 bases, and 6 bases lay in between. CDR3 length: 14 amino acids. Germline V gene sequence: CDR1 SGDLS, CDR2 YYNGEE. CDR3 sequence (DNA): TGTGCCAGCAGCGTAGGCGGTGGCAATCAGCCCCAGCATTTT. It encodes CASSVGGGNQPQHF.

This clone was picked up a small number of times. The gene calls are TRBV7-2 and TRBJ1-2; TRBD1 matches at 12 bases. This CDR3 has 15 amino acids. Trimming cost V 1 base and J 8 bases; bases outside gene matches: 5. Germline V gives CDR1 SGHTA, CDR2 FQGNSA. The CDR3: CASSLEGQGARGYTF. CDR3 coding DNA: TGTGCCAGCAGCTTAGAGGGACAGGGGGCGAGGGGCTACACCTTC.

The chain carries TRBV2 and TRBJ1-3; D gene ambiguous. Germline V gene data show CDR1 as SNHLY and CDR2 as FYNNEI. Trimming stripped 2 bases from V and 2 bases from J, with 10 bases between. The CDR3 contains 15 residues. CDR3 region: CASSENRSPGNTIYF. The CDR3 DNA follows: TGTGCCAGCAGTGAAAACAGATCCCCTGGAAACACCATATATTTT.

This chain connects TRBV28 to TRBJ2-5; D is uncertain. CDR1 and CDR2 from the germline V gene are MDHEN and SYDVKM. The CDR3 has 11 amino acids. V shed 6 bases and J shed 3 bases, with 5 bases lying between them. CDR3 nucleotides: TGTGCCAGCAGCCTAGAAGAGACCCAGTACTTC. Translated: CASSLEETQYF.

The V gene is TRBV13, the J gene TRBJ1-1; 10 bases are a match to TRBD1. This CDR3 is built from 16 residues. V was clipped by 6 bases and J by 3 bases; unmatched bases: 10. In germline, CDR1 is PRHDT, CDR2 FYEKMQ (reference sequence). Here the CDR3 reads CASSSGQGFGDTEAFF. The CDR3 DNA sequence: TGTGCCAGCAGTTCGGGACAGGGGTTTGGTGACACTGAAGCTTTCTTT.

The sample holds one count of this clone. The chain couples TRBV6-6 to TRBJ2-5; TRBD2 matches 8 bases. The CDR3 length is 13 residues. Germline values: CDR1 MNHNY, CDR2 SVGAGI (reference sequence). Trimming cost V 6 bases and J 4 bases; bases outside gene matches: 4. The CDR3 loop is CASSRGGAETQYF. The DNA of the CDR3 is TGTGCCAGCAGCCGGGGGGGCGCAGAGACCCAGTACTTC.

The chain combines TRBV30 with TRBJ2-3; 8 positions match TRBD2. The J segment lost 2 bases and the V segment lost 0 bases, leaving 7 bases of the junction unmatched. The CDR3 has 16 residues. Per the germline V gene, CDR1 is GTSNPN and CDR2 is SVGIG (reference sequence). The CDR3 DNA sequence: TGTGCCTGGAGTGTTAGCGGGGTACCAGACACAGATACGCAGTATTTT. It specifies CAWSVSGVPDTDTQYF.

The genes are TRBV10-3 and TRBJ2-7; 12 bases map to TRBD1. Trimming took 10 bases from V and 7 from J; bases not matched to a gene: 5. The CDR3 sequence is 12 residues long. Germline loops: CDR1 ENHRY, CDR2 SYGVKD. The CDR3 DNA follows: TGTGCCACCGGGACAGGGGGCCTGGAGCAGTACGTC. Its protein is CATGTGGLEQYV.

The chain carries TRBV25-1 and TRBJ2-5; 8 nucleotides align to TRBD1. The CDR3 extends over 14 amino acids. CDR1 is MGHDK, CDR2 SYGVNS, per germline. After removal of 2 bases from V and 5 bases from J, the junction contained 4 bases not matched to a gene. Here the CDR3 reads CASSERTGRETQYF. CDR3 DNA: TGTGCCAGCAGTGAACGGACAGGGAGGGAGACCCAGTACTTC.